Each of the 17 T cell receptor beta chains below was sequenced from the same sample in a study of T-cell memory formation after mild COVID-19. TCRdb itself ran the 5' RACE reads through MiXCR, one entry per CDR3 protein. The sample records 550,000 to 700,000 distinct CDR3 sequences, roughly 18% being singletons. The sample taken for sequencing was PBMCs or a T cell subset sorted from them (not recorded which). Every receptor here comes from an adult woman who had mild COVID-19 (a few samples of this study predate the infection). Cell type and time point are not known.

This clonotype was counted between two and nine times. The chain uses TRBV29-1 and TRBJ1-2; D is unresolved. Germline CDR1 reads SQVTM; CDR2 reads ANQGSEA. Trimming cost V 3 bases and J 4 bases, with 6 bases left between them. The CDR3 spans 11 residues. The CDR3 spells CSVDRSYGYTF. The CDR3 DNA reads TGCAGCGTTGACCGTAGCTATGGCTACACCTTC.

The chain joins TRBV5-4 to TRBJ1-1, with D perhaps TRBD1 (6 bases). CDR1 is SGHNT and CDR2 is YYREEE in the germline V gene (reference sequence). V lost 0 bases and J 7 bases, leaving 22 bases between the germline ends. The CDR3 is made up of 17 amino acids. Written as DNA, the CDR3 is TGTGCCAGCAGCTTGGTTTCGCCAACGGGACACAAGAATGAAGCTTTCTTT. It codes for CASSLVSPTGHKNEAFF.

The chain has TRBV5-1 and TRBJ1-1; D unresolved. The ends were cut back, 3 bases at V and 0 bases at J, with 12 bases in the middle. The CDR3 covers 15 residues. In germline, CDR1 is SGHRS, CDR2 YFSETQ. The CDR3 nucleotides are TGCGCCAGCAGCTCCGAAGCAACTCTGAACACTGAAGCTTTCTTT. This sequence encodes CASSSEATLNTEAFF. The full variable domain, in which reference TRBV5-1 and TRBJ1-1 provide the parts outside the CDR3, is KAGVTQTPRYLIKTRGQQVTLSCSPISGHRSVSWYQQTPGQGLQFLFEYFSETQRNKGNFPGRFSGRQFSNSRSEMNVSTLELGDSALYLCASSSEATLNTEAFFGQGTRLTVV.

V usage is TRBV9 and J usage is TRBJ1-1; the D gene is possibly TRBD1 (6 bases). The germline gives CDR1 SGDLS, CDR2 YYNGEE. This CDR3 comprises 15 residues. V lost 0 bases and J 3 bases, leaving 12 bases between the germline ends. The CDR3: CASSVVAGADTEAFF. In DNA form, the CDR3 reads TGTGCCAGCAGCGTAGTAGCGGGGGCGGACACTGAAGCTTTCTTT.

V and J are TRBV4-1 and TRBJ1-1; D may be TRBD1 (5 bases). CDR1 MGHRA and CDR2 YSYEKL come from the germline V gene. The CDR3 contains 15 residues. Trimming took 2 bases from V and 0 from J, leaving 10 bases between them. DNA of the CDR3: TGCGCCAGCAGCCAACGACAGACATTGAACACTGAAGCTTTCTTT. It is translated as CASSQRQTLNTEAFF.

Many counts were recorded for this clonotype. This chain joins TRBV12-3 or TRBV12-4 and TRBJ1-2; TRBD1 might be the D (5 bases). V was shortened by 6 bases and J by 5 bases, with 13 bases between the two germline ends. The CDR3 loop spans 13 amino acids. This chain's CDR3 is CASSDDSRYGYTF. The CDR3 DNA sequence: TGTGCCAGCAGCGACGACAGTCGGTATGGCTACACCTTC.

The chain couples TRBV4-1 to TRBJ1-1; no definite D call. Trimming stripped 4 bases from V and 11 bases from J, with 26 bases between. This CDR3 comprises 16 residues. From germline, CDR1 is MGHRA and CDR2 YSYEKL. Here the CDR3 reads CASSLGGLAPLGMAFF. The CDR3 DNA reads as TGCGCCAGCAGCCTCGGCGGGTTAGCTCCTTTGGGTATGGCTTTCTTT.

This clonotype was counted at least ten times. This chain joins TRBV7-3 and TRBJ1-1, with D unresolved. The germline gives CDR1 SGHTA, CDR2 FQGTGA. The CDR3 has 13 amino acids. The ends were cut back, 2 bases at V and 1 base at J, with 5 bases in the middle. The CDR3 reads CASSLQENTEAFF. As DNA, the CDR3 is TGTGCCAGCAGCTTACAGGAGAACACTGAAGCTTTCTTT.

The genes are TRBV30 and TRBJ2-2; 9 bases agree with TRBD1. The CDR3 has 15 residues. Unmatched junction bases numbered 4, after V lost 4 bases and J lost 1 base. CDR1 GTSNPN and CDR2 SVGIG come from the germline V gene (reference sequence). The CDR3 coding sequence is TGTGCCTGGATCCAGGACAGGGGGAACACCGGGGAGCTGTTTTTT. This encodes CAWIQDRGNTGELFF.

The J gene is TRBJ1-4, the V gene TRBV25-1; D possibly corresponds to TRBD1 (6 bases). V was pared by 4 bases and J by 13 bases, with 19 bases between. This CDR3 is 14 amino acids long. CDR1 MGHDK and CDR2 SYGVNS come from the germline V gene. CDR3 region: CASSGILKQGRLFF. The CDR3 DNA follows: TGTGCCAGCAGTGGGATCCTGAAACAGGGTAGACTGTTTTTT.

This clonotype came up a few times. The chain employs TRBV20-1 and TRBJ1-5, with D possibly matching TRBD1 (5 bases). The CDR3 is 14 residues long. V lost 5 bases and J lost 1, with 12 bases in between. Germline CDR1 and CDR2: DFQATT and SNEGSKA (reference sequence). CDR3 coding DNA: TGCAGTGCTCGTTTGGGGCAGAGCAATCAGCCCCAGCATTTT. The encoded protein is CSARLGQSNQPQHF.

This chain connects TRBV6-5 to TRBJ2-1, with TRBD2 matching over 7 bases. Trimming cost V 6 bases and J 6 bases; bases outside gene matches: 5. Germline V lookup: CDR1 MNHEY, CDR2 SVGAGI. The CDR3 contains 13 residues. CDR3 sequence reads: CASRRGGVNEQFF. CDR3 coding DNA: TGTGCCAGCAGGCGGGGAGGGGTCAATGAGCAGTTCTTC.

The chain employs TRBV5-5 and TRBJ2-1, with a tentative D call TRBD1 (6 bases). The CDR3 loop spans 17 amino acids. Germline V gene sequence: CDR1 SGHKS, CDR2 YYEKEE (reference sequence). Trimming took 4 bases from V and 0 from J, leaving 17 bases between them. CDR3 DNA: TGTGCCAGCAGCAGGGGGAGACAGGAATACTCCTACAATGAGCAGTTCTTC. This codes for CASSRGRQEYSYNEQFF.

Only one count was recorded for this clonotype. The DNA for the CDR3 is TGTGCCAGCAGCTTAGGCGGGACAGCCAGCGGGGAGCTGTTTTTT. This sequence encodes CASSLGGTASGELFF. This chain uses TRBV7-2 with TRBJ2-2, with D perhaps TRBD1 (7 bases). Germline V gene data show CDR1 as SGHTA and CDR2 as FQGNSA. The CDR3 length is 15 residues. V lost 1 base to trimming and J lost 7 bases, with 13 bases between them. Based on the CDR3 plus reference TRBV7-2 and TRBJ2-2, the full variable domain is GAGVSQSPSNKVTEKGKDVELRCDPISGHTALYWYRQSLGQGLEFLIYFQGNSAPDKSGLPSDRFSAERTGGSVSTLTIQRTQQEDSAVYLCASSLGGTASGELFFGEGSRLTVL.

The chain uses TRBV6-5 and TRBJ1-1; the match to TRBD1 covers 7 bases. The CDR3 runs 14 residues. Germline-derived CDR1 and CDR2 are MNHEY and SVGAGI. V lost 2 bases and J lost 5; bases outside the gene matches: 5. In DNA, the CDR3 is TGTGCCAGCAGTTACCAACAGGGGTGGACTGAAGCTTTCTTT. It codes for CASSYQQGWTEAFF.

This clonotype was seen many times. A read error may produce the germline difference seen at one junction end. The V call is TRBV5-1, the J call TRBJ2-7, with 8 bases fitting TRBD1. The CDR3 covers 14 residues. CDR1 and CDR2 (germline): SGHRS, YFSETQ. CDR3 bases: TGTGCCAGCAGGACCGGGACAGGCTCCTACGAGCAGTACTTC. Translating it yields CASRTGTGSYEQYF. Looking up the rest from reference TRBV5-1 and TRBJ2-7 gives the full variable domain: KAGVTQTPRYLIKTRGQQVTLSCSPISGHRSVSWYQQTPGQGLQFLFEYFSETQRNKGNFPGRFSGRQFSNSRSEMNVSTLELGDSALYLCASRTGTGSYEQYFGPGTRLTVT.

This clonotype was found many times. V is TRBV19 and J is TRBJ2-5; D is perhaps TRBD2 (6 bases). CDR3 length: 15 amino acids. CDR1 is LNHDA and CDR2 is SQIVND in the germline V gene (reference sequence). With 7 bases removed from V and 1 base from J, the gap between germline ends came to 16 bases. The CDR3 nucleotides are TGTGCCAGTAAAGATGGAGGAGGGATCCAAGAGACCCAGTACTTC. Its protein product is CASKDGGGIQETQYF.